The clone carrying this T cell receptor (beta chain) was seen only once. The antigen is not known. The PCR ran on 60 Vbeta and 13 Jbeta primers. Repertoires were generated with immunoSEQ multiplex PCR, while TCRdb's copy carries only in-frame clones and drops some. The data contain a few hundred thousand clones, approximately 84% of them singletons. The donors (healthy individuals) were bone marrow donors. This sample is part of a study of cytomegalovirus exposure and HLA in healthy donors. General observations from the study: Earlier analysis looked at TCR beta V segments, and most were productive about 90% or about 30% of the time. It was fewer than 200 TCR beta chains that were listed as cytomegalovirus-associated.

The germline V gene encodes CDR1 MNHNS and CDR2 SASEGT. Trimming shortened V by 6 bases and J by 1 base, and 9 bases separated the two germline ends. The CDR3 runs 13 residues. The rearrangement links TRBV6-1 to TRBJ1-2; D is undetermined. Input material: PBMCs. This receptor was obtained from a woman between 40 and 55 years old in good health and CMV-seronegative. The CDR3 spells CASRTSVNYGYTF. In nucleotides, the CDR3 is TGTGCCAGCAGGACGAGCGTTAACTATGGCTACACCTTC.